The next 32 T cell receptor beta chains were all read from a single sample in a study of blood T cell repertoires in COVID-19 (dated by TCRdb to about 2020). The method was the immunoSEQ multiplex PCR assay. Entries here come from immuneACCESS through TCRdb and include only in-frame sequences with V and J called. Some clones fail to appear in such tables; in the studies checked, an unresolved V gene covers under half of the shortfall, and the cause of the remainder is unknown. This sample has 150,000 to 200,000 clones in its table, and less than 90% of those were observed once. The ten largest clones capture around 9.9% of the sample. Sample: peripheral blood. Source of these receptors: a woman aged 55-69 years with COVID-19, enrolled during active disease.

This clone was picked up a small number of times. The same CDR3 is also encoded by other DNA sequences in this sample. This chain links TRBV19 with TRBJ1-5; TRBD1 matches 8 bases. CDR1 LNHDA and CDR2 SQIVND come from the germline V gene (reference sequence). Germline trimming cut 6 bases from V and 5 bases from J; bases unmatched to any gene: 9. The CDR3 spans 15 residues. CDR3 bases: TGTGCCAGTAGCCTTGGCAGGGGGCTGTATCAGCCCCAGCATTTT. This gives the protein CASSLGRGLYQPQHF.

CDR3 DNA: TGTGCCAGCATCACCCGGGACACCCGAAGGACTGAAGCTTTCTTT. It encodes CASITRDTRRTEAFF. The V gene is TRBV19, the J gene TRBJ1-1; D may be TRBD1 (6 bases). Trimming stripped 9 bases from V and 5 bases from J, with 22 bases between. Germline CDR1 and CDR2: LNHDA and SQIVND (reference sequence). The CDR3 is made up of 15 amino acids.

CDR3: CAWLGTGDYGYTF. In nucleotides, the CDR3 is TGTGCCTGGCTAGGGACAGGAGACTATGGCTACACCTTC. The V and J genes are TRBV30 and TRBJ1-2; 8 nucleotides line up with TRBD1. After removal of 5 bases from V and 3 bases from J, the junction contained 5 bases not matched to a gene. This CDR3 contains 13 residues. Germline V gives CDR1 GTSNPN, CDR2 SVGIG (reference sequence).

The genes are TRBV10-3 and TRBJ1-2; D not certain. The V gene lost 4 bases and the J gene lost 8 bases, with 14 bases spanning the gap. The CDR3 runs 13 residues. The germline V gene encodes CDR1 ENHRY and CDR2 SYGVKD. This CDR3 reads CAISVTRDGGYTF. The CDR3 DNA reads as TGTGCCATCAGTGTGACGAGGGATGGAGGCTACACCTTC.

This clone occurred once. The V gene is TRBV30, the J gene TRBJ2-5; D ambiguous. Trimming stripped 4 bases from V and 5 bases from J, with 8 bases between. The CDR3 spans 11 residues. Germline V CDR1 and CDR2: GTSNPN, SVGIG (reference sequence). In DNA form, the CDR3 reads TGTGCCTGGAAGGAGCAGGAGACCCAGTACTTC. Protein: CAWKEQETQYF. Full variable domain (missing parts from reference TRBV30 and TRBJ2-5): SQTIHQWPATLVQPVGSPLSLECTVEGTSNPNLYWYRQAAGRGLQLLFYSVGIGQISSEVPQNLSASRPQDRQFILSSKKLLLSDSGFYLCAWKEQETQYFGPGTRLLVL.

A few counts support this clone. This chain links TRBV7-2 with TRBJ1-1, with D possibly TRBD1 on 6 matching bases. This CDR3 is built from 13 residues. CDR1 SGHTA and CDR2 FQGNSA come from the germline V gene. V lost 3 bases and J lost 4, with 9 bases in between. In DNA form, the CDR3 reads TGTGCCAGCAGCTTCGTAGGGGGCACTGAAGCTTTCTTT. Translated: CASSFVGGTEAFF. Drawing the rest from reference TRBV7-2 and TRBJ1-1, the complete variable domain is GAGVSQSPSNKVTEKGKDVELRCDPISGHTALYWYRQSLGQGLEFLIYFQGNSAPDKSGLPSDRFSAERTGGSVSTLTIQRTQQEDSAVYLCASSFVGGTEAFFGQGTRLTVV.

V gene TRBV11-3 combines with J gene TRBJ2-7; 8 nucleotides agree with TRBD2. The germline V gene encodes CDR1 SGHNT and CDR2 YENEEA. The trim removed 5 bases at V and 3 bases at J, leaving 9 bases unmatched. The CDR3 is 15 residues long. The CDR3: CASSPRGEGNYEQYF. CDR3 DNA: TGTGCCAGCAGCCCGCGGGGGGAGGGTAACTACGAGCAGTACTTC.

V is TRBV10-3 and J is TRBJ1-2, with D perhaps matching TRBD1 (5 bases). The germline gives CDR1 ENHRY, CDR2 SYGVKD. This CDR3 comprises 14 residues. V was shortened by 6 bases and J by 0 bases, with 11 bases between the two germline ends. This CDR3 reads CAIRQGPPNYGYTF. The CDR3 nucleotides read TGTGCCATCAGGCAGGGCCCCCCTAACTATGGCTACACCTTC.

The chain employs TRBV7-2 and TRBJ1-2, with 12 bases identical to TRBD1. Germline V CDR1 and CDR2: SGHTA, FQGNSA. V lost 5 bases to trimming and J lost 7 bases; unmatched junction nucleotides: 5. The CDR3 has 14 amino acids. CDR3 protein: CASSAGQGARGYTF. CDR3 bases: TGTGCCAGCAGCGCGGGACAGGGGGCGCGTGGCTACACCTTC.

The rearrangement uses TRBV30 and TRBJ2-5; 9 bases fit TRBD1. The CDR3 totals 14 residues. Germline V gene sequence: CDR1 GTSNPN, CDR2 SVGIG (reference sequence). The V segment lost 5 bases and the J segment 2 bases; nucleotides outside the gene matches: 6. The CDR3 protein is CAWGTGTGQETQYF. The CDR3 nucleotides read TGTGCCTGGGGGACAGGGACCGGGCAAGAGACCCAGTACTTC.

J is TRBJ2-3 and V is TRBV4-1, with D uncertain. This CDR3 spans 15 amino acids. Trimming cost V 1 base and J 0 bases, with 8 bases left between them. Germline V lookup: CDR1 MGHRA, CDR2 YSYEKL. The CDR3 sequence: CASSQASASTDTQYF. CDR3 nucleotide sequence: TGCGCCAGCAGCCAAGCCAGTGCTAGCACAGATACGCAGTATTTT.

The J gene is TRBJ2-7, the V gene TRBV11-2, with TRBD2 as a possible D gene (6 bases). Germline assignment: CDR1 SGHAT and CDR2 FQNNGV. V shed 5 bases and J shed 3 bases, with 17 bases lying between them. The CDR3 has 15 residues. The chain's CDR3 is CASSQHGGESYEQYF. CDR3 in DNA: TGTGCCAGCAGCCAGCACGGGGGTGAAAGCTACGAGCAGTACTTC.

The chain links TRBV25-1 to TRBJ1-2; D is unresolved. Germline CDR1 reads MGHDK; CDR2 reads SYGVNS. The V and J ends lost 0 bases and 1 base respectively, with 3 bases between them. The CDR3 covers 13 residues. The CDR3 spells CASSEYNNYGYTF. The CDR3 DNA reads as TGTGCCAGCAGTGAATACAATAACTATGGCTACACCTTC.

V gene TRBV4-3 combines with J gene TRBJ2-1; 9 bases line up with TRBD1. The germline V gene encodes CDR1 LGHNA and CDR2 YSLEER. Trimming cost V 3 bases and J 9 bases; bases outside gene matches: 12. The CDR3 loop spans 16 amino acids. In nucleotides, the CDR3 is TGCGCCAGCAGCCAGTTCACGGGACAGGGTGGAGGTGAGCAGTTCTTC. It encodes CASSQFTGQGGGEQFF.

The rearrangement links TRBV7-2 to TRBJ2-7; 10 nucleotides match TRBD2. The CDR3 contains 15 residues. Germline values: CDR1 SGHTA, CDR2 FQGNSA. With 5 bases clipped from V and 2 bases from J, the junction kept 6 bases outside the gene matches. CDR3 bases: TGTGCCAGCAGCCTTACTAGCGGGACGACCTACGAGCAGTACTTC. It specifies CASSLTSGTTYEQYF.

This clone was detected a few times. This chain connects TRBV19 to TRBJ2-5, with 15 bases lining up with TRBD2. CDR1 and CDR2 from the germline V gene are LNHDA and SQIVND (reference sequence). V dropped 3 bases and J dropped 4; count of bases not matched to a gene: 0. The CDR3 is 15 residues long. The CDR3 coding sequence is TGTGCCAGTAGTATGGGACTAGCGGGAGGAGAGACCCAGTACTTC. Translating gives CASSMGLAGGETQYF.

V gene TRBV5-8 combines with J gene TRBJ1-4; 8 bases line up with TRBD1. V lost 1 base to trimming and J lost 6 bases; unmatched junction nucleotides: 5. CDR3 length: 15 residues. Germline lookup yields CDR1 SGHTS and CDR2 YDEGEE. CDR3 nucleotides: TGTGCCAGCAGCTTGAGGCGGACAGGGCATGAAAAACTGTTTTTT. Translated: CASSLRRTGHEKLFF.

Here the CDR3 reads CASSSRIAGAYEQYF. Written as DNA, the CDR3 is TGTGCCAGCAGTTCGAGGATAGCGGGAGCTTACGAGCAGTACTTC. The chain couples TRBV27 to TRBJ2-7, with 9 nucleotides matching TRBD2. The CDR3 extends over 15 amino acids. The ends lost 4 bases at V and 4 bases at J; junction bases unmatched: 8. Germline CDR1 MNHEY, CDR2 SMNVEV (reference sequence).

The genes are TRBV5-1 and TRBJ2-5, with D perhaps matching TRBD2 (5 bases). CDR1 and CDR2 from the germline V gene are SGHRS and YFSETQ. The CDR3 runs to 13 residues. V was cut by 4 bases and J by 2 bases, with 9 bases left in between. CDR3 loop: CASSRGAQETQYF. The CDR3, as DNA: TGCGCCAGCAGCCGGGGAGCACAAGAGACCCAGTACTTC.

This sequence joins TRBV11-3 and TRBJ2-7; D is unresolved. The germline V gene encodes CDR1 SGHNT and CDR2 YENEEA. Trimming took 0 bases from V and 2 from J, leaving 11 bases between them. The CDR3 loop spans 15 amino acids. The CDR3 here is CASSLDGPEAYEQYF. In DNA, the CDR3 is TGTGCCAGCAGCTTAGATGGTCCAGAGGCCTACGAGCAGTACTTC.

The genes are TRBV5-4 and TRBJ2-1, with a tentative D call TRBD2 (6 bases). Trimming shortened V by 1 base and J by 2 bases, and 10 bases separated the two germline ends. CDR1 is SGHNT, CDR2 YYREEE, per germline (reference sequence). This CDR3 region has 15 residues. CDR3 in DNA: TGTGCCAGCAGCTTGAGCCTAGCGACCTACAATGAGCAGTTCTTC. It is translated as CASSLSLATYNEQFF.

This rearrangement joins TRBV5-1 to TRBJ2-5; 10 bases align to TRBD1. CDR3 size: 15 residues. With V trimmed by 0 bases and J by 5 bases, 4 bases remained unmatched. Germline values: CDR1 SGHRS, CDR2 YFSETQ. CDR3 in DNA: TGCGCCAGCAGCTTGGGACAGGGGGCGAGGGAGACCCAGTACTTC. Residues: CASSLGQGARETQYF.

The chain couples TRBV5-1 to TRBJ2-1, with 8 nucleotides matching TRBD2. Trimming removed 2 bases from V and 6 bases from J; junction bases left unmatched: 10. This CDR3 comprises 16 residues. CDR1 and CDR2 from the germline V gene are SGHRS and YFSETQ. The CDR3 coding sequence is TGCGCCAGCAGCTTTAAGCAGCGGGAGTCGGGCAATGAGCAGTTCTTC. The encoded protein is CASSFKQRESGNEQFF.

The V gene is TRBV28, the J gene TRBJ2-7, with TRBD2 as a possible D gene (5 bases). The CDR3 loop spans 11 amino acids. V lost 8 bases and J lost 0, with 5 bases in between. Looked up from germline, CDR1 is MDHEN and CDR2 is SYDVKM. The CDR3 here is CASGSSYEQYF. CDR3 nucleotide sequence: TGTGCCAGCGGGAGCTCCTACGAGCAGTACTTC.

This chain links TRBV10-2 with TRBJ1-2, with 11 bases matching TRBD1. V was pared by 3 bases and J by 4 bases, with 7 bases of the junction left unmatched. This CDR3 is built from 16 residues. Per the germline V gene, CDR1 is WSHSY and CDR2 is SAAADI. The CDR3 DNA is TGCGCCAGCAGTGACAAACGGGGACAGGGGGGCTATGGCTACACCTTC. Encoded protein: CASSDKRGQGGYGYTF.

This chain joins TRBV18 and TRBJ2-1, with 8 nucleotides matching TRBD2. Trimming removed 1 base from V and 6 bases from J; junction bases left unmatched: 5. Germline-derived CDR1 and CDR2 are KGHSH and LQKENI. The CDR3 length is 15 residues. The DNA of the CDR3 is TGTGCCAGCTCACCACGCCCAGCGGGAGCCAATGAGCAGTTCTTC. This translates into CASSPRPAGANEQFF. Supplemented by reference TRBV18 and TRBJ2-1, the full variable domain reads NAGVMQNPRHLVRRRGQEARLRCSPMKGHSHVYWYRQLPEEGLKFMVYLQKENIIDESGMPKERFSAEFPKEGPSILRIQQVVRGDSAAYFCASSPRPAGANEQFFGPGTRLTVL.

This clone appeared once. The CDR3 here is CASSLSTGGNQPQHF. CDR3 sequence (DNA): TGTGCCAGCAGTTTATCGACAGGGGGCAATCAGCCCCAGCATTTT. The rearrangement uses TRBV27 and TRBJ1-5; 8 bases are a match to TRBD1. CDR3 length: 15 residues. V shed 0 bases, J shed 2 bases, and the junction held 0 bases outside the gene matches. CDR1 MNHEY and CDR2 SMNVEV come from the germline V gene (reference sequence).

The chain uses TRBV30 and TRBJ1-2, with 7 bases that match TRBD1. The CDR3 is made up of 15 amino acids. V shed 0 bases and J 0 bases; nucleotides not matched to a gene: 4. Germline lookup yields CDR1 GTSNPN and CDR2 SVGIG (reference sequence). Here the CDR3 DNA reads TGTGCCTGGAGTGTCGGACAGGTGACTAACTATGGCTACACCTTC. This codes for CAWSVGQVTNYGYTF.

The chain joins TRBV10-3 to TRBJ2-7, with D hard to call. CDR3 length: 12 residues. With 6 bases removed from V and 4 bases from J, the gap between germline ends came to 10 bases. Germline values: CDR1 ENHRY, CDR2 SYGVKD. CDR3 residues: CAISMGLYEQYF. DNA of the CDR3: TGTGCCATCAGCATGGGCCTTTACGAGCAGTACTTC.

The CDR3 loop is CASSLATGAPNQPQHF. The CDR3 DNA follows: TGTGCCAGCAGCTTGGCGACAGGGGCCCCAAATCAGCCCCAGCATTTT. The chain has TRBV7-9 and TRBJ1-5; 8 bases map to TRBD1. This CDR3 spans 16 amino acids. J lost 4 bases, V lost 3 bases, and 8 bases had no gene match. The germline gives CDR1 SEHNR, CDR2 FQNEAQ (reference sequence).

The CDR3 loop reads CASRPRFRDRDSPLHF. The DNA for the CDR3 is TGTGCCAGCAGGCCCCGATTCCGGGACAGGGACTCACCCCTCCACTTT. The V gene is TRBV27, the J gene TRBJ1-6; 9 bases are a match to TRBD1. CDR3 length equals 16 residues. The junction had 13 bases not matched to a gene; V was cut back by 6 bases and J by 10 bases. CDR1 MNHEY and CDR2 SMNVEV come from the germline V gene (reference sequence).

This clone was seen more than once but under ten times. CDR3 DNA sequence: TGTGCCAGCAAGGAGACAGGGGCTCCCTACGAGCAGTACTTC. Protein product: CASKETGAPYEQYF. The chain is built from TRBV13 and TRBJ2-7; 8 bases agree with TRBD1. Germline V gives CDR1 PRHDT, CDR2 FYEKMQ (reference sequence). V gave up 7 bases and J gave up 2 bases; unmatched junction bases: 7. CDR3 length: 14 amino acids.